Presented here are 14 T cell receptor beta chains from one specimen sequenced in a study of molecular identifiers for immune sequencing clone quantification. MiXCR, applied by TCRdb to the PCR reads, yields one record per CDR3 protein. The table includes tens of thousands of distinct CDR3 sequences, about a sixth detected once. The sequenced material came from naive CD8+ T cells from blood, with Jurkat cell RNA spiked in. The subset is: FACS-sorted CD8+CD4-CCR7+CD45RA+ naive T cells. These receptors all come from a human donor in good health. Some libraries in this study had Jurkat cell RNA spiked in.

The chain has TRBV7-2 and TRBJ2-1, with 11 bases aligning to TRBD2. Germline trimming cut 9 bases from V and 3 bases from J; bases unmatched to any gene: 7. Germline V lookup: CDR1 SGHTA, CDR2 FQGNSA. The CDR3 covers 15 residues. The DNA of the CDR3 is TGTGCCAGTATGACTAGCGGGGTTCTCTACAATGAGCAGTTCTTC. This translates into CASMTSGVLYNEQFF.

With respect to this clonotype: A much larger clone differs by one base, so this may be a read error. The chain links TRBV12-3 or TRBV12-4 to TRBJ1-2; 8 positions agree with TRBD1. The CDR3 length is 13 residues. V gave up 5 bases and J gave up 5 bases; unmatched junction bases: 4. CDR3 sequence reads: CASSPGGSYGYTF. CDR3 nucleotide sequence: TGTGCCAGCAGTCCAGGGGGCTCTTATGGCTACACCTTC.

In its sample, this clonotype was seen many times. The chain uses TRBV4-2 and TRBJ2-1; the match to TRBD2 covers 10 bases. Germline values: CDR1 LGHNA, CDR2 YNFKEQ. V lost 4 bases, J lost 5 bases, and 8 bases stayed unmatched. The CDR3 runs 16 residues. The CDR3 spells CASSLAGTSVDNEQFF. In DNA, the CDR3 is TGTGCCAGCAGCCTGGCCGGGACTAGCGTGGACAATGAGCAGTTCTTC.

This clonotype was seen a handful of times. V and J are TRBV10-2 and TRBJ2-7, with D uncertain. V was pared by 2 bases and J by 0 bases, with 14 bases between. The CDR3 is 16 amino acids. Germline CDR1 reads WSHSY; CDR2 reads SAAADI. In nucleotides, the CDR3 is TGCGCCAGCAGTGAGAGTCCTGGTTTGAGCTCCTACGAGCAGTACTTC. This encodes CASSESPGLSSYEQYF.

There are many counts of this clonotype. The chain links TRBV7-2 to TRBJ2-7; 9 positions match TRBD2. The CDR3 totals 15 residues. Germline V gives CDR1 SGHTA, CDR2 FQGNSA. With 3 bases clipped from V and 5 bases from J, the junction kept 8 bases outside the gene matches. CDR3 DNA: TGTGCCAGCAGCTTCTTTAGCGGGAGTCCCAACGAGCAGTACTTC. Amino acid sequence: CASSFFSGSPNEQYF.

This clonotype showed up many times. The chain has TRBV27 and TRBJ2-7; 7 positions agree with TRBD1. CDR1 MNHEY and CDR2 SMNVEV come from the germline V gene (reference sequence). CDR3 length: 15 amino acids. J gave up 4 bases and V 6 bases, and 12 bases lay outside the gene matches. The DNA of the CDR3 is TGTGCCAGCAGCGTCGTAGGGGGCGGTTGGTACGAGCAGTACTTC. It encodes CASSVVGGGWYEQYF.

This clonotype was counted ten times or more. The chain links TRBV30 to TRBJ2-7; D is uncertain. The germline gives CDR1 GTSNPN, CDR2 SVGIG (reference sequence). The CDR3 sequence is 10 residues long. Trimming took off 2 bases at V and 6 bases at J, with 5 bases between the two ends. The CDR3 bases are TGTGCCTGGAGTCACATCGAGCAGTACTTC. Its translation: CAWSHIEQYF.

The chain links TRBV11-3 to TRBJ2-7; the match to TRBD1 covers 8 bases. The V gene's germline CDR1 is SGHNT and CDR2 YENEEA. V lost 4 bases to trimming and J lost 3 bases; unmatched junction nucleotides: 8. CDR3 length equals 15 residues. The CDR3 nucleotides are TGTGCCAGCAGCTCGCTCCCGACAGGGGACTACGAGCAGTACTTC. Translation gives CASSSLPTGDYEQYF.

At least ten counts were recorded for this clonotype. This CDR3 reads CASSLGPVRGTDTQYF. CDR3 sequence (DNA): TGCGCCAGCAGCTTGGGACCCGTTCGGGGCACAGATACGCAGTATTTT. The chain employs TRBV5-1 and TRBJ2-3; D not certain. Trimming left V 0 bases short and J 1 base short, with 12 bases between. Germline V gene lookup returns CDR1 SGHRS and CDR2 YFSETQ. The CDR3 sequence is 16 residues long. Together with reference TRBV5-1 and TRBJ2-3, the CDR3 gives the full variable domain: KAGVTQTPRYLIKTRGQQVTLSCSPISGHRSVSWYQQTPGQGLQFLFEYFSETQRNKGNFPGRFSGRQFSNSRSEMNVSTLELGDSALYLCASSLGPVRGTDTQYFGPGTRLTVL.

Notes on this clonotype: Without the conserved terminal phenylalanine or tryptophan, this CDR3 likely stems from a read error. The chain recombines TRBV5-4 with TRBJ1-5, with no clear D. Trimming pared 3 bases from V and 3 bases from J, leaving 10 bases between. This CDR3 has 14 residues. CDR1 is SGHNT and CDR2 is YYREEE in the germline V gene (reference sequence). CDR3 sequence: CASSSGLDNQPQHS. The CDR3 nucleotides are TGTGCCAGCAGCTCCGGGCTGGACAATCAGCCCCAGCATTCT.

About this clonotype itself: This could be a read error, since a much larger clone is one nucleotide away. It is unclear where the CDR3 begins or ends on the DNA, so no DNA is shown, and the CDR3 is as TCRdb lists it. The rearrangement joins TRBV9 to TRBJ1-1. Germline CDR1 SGDLS, CDR2 YYNGEE. The length of the CDR3 is 13 amino acids, counting both ends. CDR3 in amino acids: CASSVGGGTEASF.

There are many counts of this clonotype. This rearrangement joins TRBV4-1 to TRBJ1-6; D call uncertain. Germline values: CDR1 MGHRA, CDR2 YSYEKL. Trimming removed 0 bases at V and 7 bases at J, with 13 bases between. This CDR3 contains 16 residues. As DNA, the CDR3 is TGCGCCAGCAGCCAAGATTATTCTTTGTTGAATTCACCCCTCCACTTT. It translates to CASSQDYSLLNSPLHF.

This clonotype has at least ten counts. The rearrangement links TRBV12-3 or TRBV12-4 to TRBJ2-7; 8 bases agree with TRBD2. The CDR3 spans 16 residues. V shed 6 bases, J shed 4 bases, and the junction held 14 bases outside the gene matches. The CDR3 DNA reads as TGTGCCAGCAGCACCACAGATAGCGGGAATCGGTACGAGCAGTACTTC. It translates to CASSTTDSGNRYEQYF.

The CDR3: CASSLAGFTYNEQFF. In DNA form, the CDR3 reads TGTGCCAGCAGCTTAGCTGGGTTCACCTACAATGAGCAGTTCTTC. J is TRBJ2-1 and V is TRBV11-1; D is unresolved. V was trimmed by 0 bases and J by 2 bases, leaving 8 bases between them. CDR1 is SGHAT and CDR2 is FQDESV in the germline V gene (reference sequence). The CDR3 runs to 15 residues.